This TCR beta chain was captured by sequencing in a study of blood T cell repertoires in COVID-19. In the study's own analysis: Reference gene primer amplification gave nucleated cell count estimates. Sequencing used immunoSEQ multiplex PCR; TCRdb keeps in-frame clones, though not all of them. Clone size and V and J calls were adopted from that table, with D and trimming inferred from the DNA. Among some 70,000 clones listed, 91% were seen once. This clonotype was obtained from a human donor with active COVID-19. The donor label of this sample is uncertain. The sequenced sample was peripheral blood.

CDR3 in amino acids: CASSVRGRGTEAFF. The CDR3 DNA is TGTGCCAGCAGCGTAAGGGGGAGGGGCACTGAAGCTTTCTTT. The chain combines TRBV14 with TRBJ1-1; the D gene is possibly TRBD1 (6 bases). CDR1 and CDR2 from the germline V gene are SGHDN and FVKESK. The V and J ends lost 5 bases and 4 bases respectively, with 14 bases between them. CDR3 length equals 14 residues.